Detailed here is one TCR beta chain. The data were obtained in a study of identical twins. Germline CDR1 and CDR2: WNHNN and SYGVQD (reference sequence). This CDR3 is built from 15 residues. Between the trimmed V and J ends, which lost 7 bases and 0 bases, there was a span of 14 bases. TCRdb itself ran the 5' RACE reads through MiXCR, one entry per CDR3 protein. The sample records some 500,000 distinct CDR3 sequences, roughly a fifth being singletons. These data were also reused for a study on T cells expressing NK-cell markers.

Sample: CD4+ T cells sorted from blood. This TCR was sampled from a woman between 18 and 29 years old in good health. V gene TRBV10-1 combines with J gene TRBJ2-3; D not certain. The CDR3 DNA sequence: TGCGCCAGCAACCAAGACATCTCTAGCACAGATACGCAGTATTTT. Encoded protein: CASNQDISSTDTQYF.